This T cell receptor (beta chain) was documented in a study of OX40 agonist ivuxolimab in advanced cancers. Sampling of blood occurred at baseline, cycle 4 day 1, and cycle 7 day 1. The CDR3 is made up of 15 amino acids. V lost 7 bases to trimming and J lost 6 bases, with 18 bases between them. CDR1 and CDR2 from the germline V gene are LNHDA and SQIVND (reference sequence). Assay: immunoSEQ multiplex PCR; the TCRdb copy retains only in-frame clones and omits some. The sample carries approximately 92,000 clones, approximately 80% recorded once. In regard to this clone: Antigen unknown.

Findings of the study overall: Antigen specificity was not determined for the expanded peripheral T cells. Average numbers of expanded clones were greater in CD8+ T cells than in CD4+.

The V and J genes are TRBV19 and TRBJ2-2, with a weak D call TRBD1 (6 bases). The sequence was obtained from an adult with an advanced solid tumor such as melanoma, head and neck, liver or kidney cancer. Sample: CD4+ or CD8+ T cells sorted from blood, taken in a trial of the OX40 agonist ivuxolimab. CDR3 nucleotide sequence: TGTGCCAGTATCACTTCGCCAGGGGCGGCCGGGGAGCTGTTTTTT. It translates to CASITSPGAAGELFF.